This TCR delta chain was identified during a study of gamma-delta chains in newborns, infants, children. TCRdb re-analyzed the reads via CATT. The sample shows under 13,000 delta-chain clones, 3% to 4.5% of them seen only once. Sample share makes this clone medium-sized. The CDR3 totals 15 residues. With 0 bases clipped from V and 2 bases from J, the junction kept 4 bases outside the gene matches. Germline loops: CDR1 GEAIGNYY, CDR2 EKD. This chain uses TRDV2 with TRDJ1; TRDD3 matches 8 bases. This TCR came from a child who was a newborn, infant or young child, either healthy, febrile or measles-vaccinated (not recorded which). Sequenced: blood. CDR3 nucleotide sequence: TGTGCCTGTGACACCGTAGGGGGGATAACCGATAAACTCATCTTT. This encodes CACDTVGGITDKLIF.